The 31 T cell receptor beta chains below all came from one sample that was sequenced in a study of cytomegalovirus exposure and HLA in healthy donors. The PCR made use of 60 Vbeta and 13 Jbeta primers. Generated by immunoSEQ multiplex PCR, the TCRdb table keeps only in-frame clones and is missing some. Among 99,000 or so clones listed, approximately 86% were seen once. The sequenced material came from PBMCs. Every receptor here comes from a man aged 18 to 35 in good health and CMV-seronegative.

The chain employs TRBV6-6 and TRBJ1-1, with D possibly TRBD1 on 6 matching bases. The CDR3 has 13 residues. CDR1 MNHNY and CDR2 SVGAGI come from the germline V gene (reference sequence). Trimming took 5 bases from V and 4 from J, leaving 11 bases between them. CDR3 sequence (DNA): TGTGCCAGCAGTCGAACAGGGTTCACTGAAGCTTTCTTT. It translates to CASSRTGFTEAFF.

V gene TRBV27 combines with J gene TRBJ2-5; 11 nucleotides align to TRBD2. This CDR3 comprises 16 residues. V was clipped by 4 bases and J by 4 bases; unmatched bases: 8. Per germline, CDR1 MNHEY and CDR2 SMNVEV (reference sequence). The CDR3, as DNA: TGTGCCAGCAGTTCCCTCTCTAGCGGGAGGCGAGAGACCCAGTACTTC. Translating gives CASSSLSSGRRETQYF.

V usage is TRBV11-2 and J usage is TRBJ2-7; possibly TRBD1 for D (5 bases). Trimming took off 0 bases at V and 2 bases at J, with 8 bases between the two ends. This CDR3 has 14 residues. Germline V CDR1 and CDR2: SGHAT, FQNNGV. CDR3 bases: TGTGCCAGCAGCTTAGATAGGGGAACCTACGAGCAGTACTTC. Amino acid sequence: CASSLDRGTYEQYF. Variable domain in full (rest from reference TRBV11-2 and TRBJ2-7): EAGVAQSPRYKIIEKRQSVAFWCNPISGHATLYWYQQILGQGPKLLIQFQNNGVVDDSQLPKDRFSAERLKGVDSTLKIQPAKLEDSAVYLCASSLDRGTYEQYFGPGTRLTVT.

This chain links TRBV29-1 with TRBJ2-2; 7 bases line up with TRBD2. The trim removed 4 bases at V and 8 bases at J, leaving 13 bases unmatched. Germline-derived CDR1 and CDR2 are SQVTM and ANQGSEA. The CDR3 extends over 15 amino acids. CDR3 region: CSVARGRALDGELFF. In DNA, the CDR3 is TGCAGCGTTGCAAGAGGGAGGGCCCTCGATGGGGAGCTGTTTTTT.

The V gene is TRBV19, the J gene TRBJ1-5; no firm D call. The V end was cut by 1 base, the J end by 6 bases, with 4 bases between. CDR1 is LNHDA, CDR2 SQIVND, per germline (reference sequence). CDR3 length: 12 residues. The CDR3 reads CASSIAGQPQHF. Written as DNA, the CDR3 is TGTGCCAGTAGTATAGCGGGTCAGCCCCAGCATTTT.

V gene TRBV7-9 combines with J gene TRBJ2-3; possible D gene TRBD2, 5 bases. V was shortened by 5 bases and J by 6 bases, with 18 bases between the two germline ends. CDR3 length: 15 amino acids. Germline-derived CDR1 and CDR2 are SEHNR and FQNEAQ (reference sequence). The CDR3 protein is CASSPRGLARDTQYF. CDR3 nucleotides: TGTGCCAGCAGCCCTAGAGGTCTAGCTAGGGATACGCAGTATTTT.

The V call is TRBV19, the J call TRBJ2-1, with TRBD2 matching 8 bases. The CDR3 covers 16 residues. The germline V gene has CDR1 LNHDA and CDR2 SQIVND (reference sequence). V lost 2 bases, J lost 2 bases, and 5 bases stayed unmatched. CDR3 residues: CASSIYTSGPYNEQFF. In nucleotides, the CDR3 is TGTGCCAGTAGTATATATACTAGCGGCCCCTACAATGAGCAGTTCTTC.

The rearrangement joins TRBV4-1 to TRBJ1-1; D possibly corresponds to TRBD1 (6 bases). Germline V gene lookup returns CDR1 MGHRA and CDR2 YSYEKL. Between the trimmed V and J ends, which lost 4 bases and 2 bases, there was a span of 20 bases. The CDR3 is made up of 17 amino acids. CDR3 nucleotides: TGCGCCAGCAGCCCGAAGGGGGTTCGCGGAGTTAACACTGAAGCTTTCTTT. The encoded protein is CASSPKGVRGVNTEAFF.

This clone was seen only once. V gene TRBV7-2 combines with J gene TRBJ2-3; D is unresolved. The CDR3 consists of 14 residues. The V end lost 1 base, the J end lost 2 bases, and 7 bases lay between the germline ends. Germline V CDR1 and CDR2: SGHTA, FQGNSA. CDR3 sequence: CASSLGLITDTQYF. The CDR3 DNA reads TGTGCCAGCAGCTTAGGGCTGATCACAGATACGCAGTATTTT. The full variable domain, its missing parts supplied by reference TRBV7-2 and TRBJ2-3, is GAGVSQSPSNKVTEKGKDVELRCDPISGHTALYWYRQSLGQGLEFLIYFQGNSAPDKSGLPSDRFSAERTGGSVSTLTIQRTQQEDSAVYLCASSLGLITDTQYFGPGTRLTVL.

V usage is TRBV27 and J usage is TRBJ2-1; TRBD1 is a possible D gene (6 bases). V gave up 6 bases and J gave up 3 bases, with 15 bases separating them. The CDR3 is 15 residues long. The germline gives CDR1 MNHEY, CDR2 SMNVEV (reference sequence). CDR3: CASSPGTRLYNEQFF. The DNA for the CDR3 is TGTGCCAGCAGCCCCGGGACAAGACTCTACAATGAGCAGTTCTTC.

The chain couples TRBV6-1 to TRBJ2-3, with D unresolved. This CDR3 contains 12 residues. The germline gives CDR1 MNHNS, CDR2 SASEGT. V lost 4 bases and J lost 7, with 9 bases in between. The CDR3 region has the DNA TGTGCCAGCAGTGCAGGTTCGAATACGCAGTATTTT. Protein: CASSAGSNTQYF.

The V and J genes are TRBV5-5 and TRBJ1-5; the D gene is possibly TRBD1 (5 bases). V lost 4 bases and J lost 7, with 15 bases in between. Germline V gene data show CDR1 as SGHKS and CDR2 as YYEKEE (reference sequence). This CDR3 spans 14 amino acids. The CDR3 reads CASSAGGGWQPQHF. The DNA for the CDR3 is TGTGCCAGCAGCGCGGGTGGGGGGTGGCAGCCCCAGCATTTT.

The rearrangement uses TRBV6-1 and TRBJ1-1; possible D gene TRBD1, 5 bases. Germline V lookup: CDR1 MNHNS, CDR2 SASEGT. V dropped 8 bases and J dropped 0 bases, with 10 bases sitting between them. The CDR3 spans 13 residues. As DNA, the CDR3 is TGTGCCAGCGGCAGACAGATGAACACTGAAGCTTTCTTT. Encoded protein: CASGRQMNTEAFF.

This clone was observed once. The chain uses TRBV28 and TRBJ2-3; D is ambiguous. The CDR3 has 14 residues. The germline CDR1 and CDR2 sequences are MDHEN and SYDVKM. Between the trimmed V and J ends, which lost 5 bases and 2 bases, there was a span of 11 bases. CDR3 coding DNA: TGTGCCAGCAGTCGGTCTATCCCCACAGATACGCAGTATTTT. It is translated as CASSRSIPTDTQYF.

The chain has TRBV11-2 and TRBJ1-2; D might be TRBD1 (6 bases). This CDR3 has 14 residues. CDR1 and CDR2 from the germline V gene are SGHAT and FQNNGV. V gave up 8 bases and J gave up 1 base, with 14 bases separating them. The CDR3, as DNA: TGTGCCAGCTCCTTGGGGGCGCTTAACTATGGCTACACCTTC. Translated: CASSLGALNYGYTF.

V gene TRBV6-5 combines with J gene TRBJ2-5, with a weak D call TRBD2 (5 bases). V was pared by 2 bases and J by 5 bases, with 12 bases between. The CDR3 runs 14 residues. CDR1 and CDR2 (germline): MNHEY, SVGAGI. In DNA form, the CDR3 reads TGTGCCAGCAGTTACGCCCTAGCCCGGGAGACCCAGTACTTC. This sequence encodes CASSYALARETQYF.

This chain joins TRBV18 and TRBJ1-5, with D perhaps TRBD1 (5 bases). Germline V CDR1 and CDR2: KGHSH, LQKENI. V gave up 2 bases and J gave up 3 bases, with 8 bases separating them. CDR3 length: 14 amino acids. Written as DNA, the CDR3 is TGTGCCAGCTCACCAGGGGCGAACAATCAGCCCCAGCATTTT. This gives the protein CASSPGANNQPQHF.

The chain employs TRBV4-3 and TRBJ2-3; D call uncertain. Germline assignment: CDR1 LGHNA and CDR2 YSLEER. Trimming pared 1 base from V and 3 bases from J, leaving 8 bases between. CDR3 length: 14 residues. The CDR3 DNA reads as TGCGCCAGCAGCCAAGTTTTGACAACAGATACGCAGTATTTT. Encoded protein: CASSQVLTTDTQYF.

CDR3 DNA: TGTGCCAGCAGCTTAACGGGAGCTTGGAATGAGCAGTTCTTC. Its protein product is CASSLTGAWNEQFF. This chain joins TRBV7-3 and TRBJ2-1; maybe TRBD2 (5 bases). This CDR3 contains 14 residues. The germline V gene encodes CDR1 SGHTA and CDR2 FQGTGA. The V and J ends lost 0 bases and 7 bases respectively, with 10 bases between them. The whole variable domain, filled in from reference TRBV7-3 and TRBJ2-1, reads GAGVSQTPSNKVTEKGKYVELRCDPISGHTALYWYRQSLGQGPEFLIYFQGTGAADDSGLPNDRFFAVRPEGSVSTLKIQRTERGDSAVYLCASSLTGAWNEQFFGPGTRLTVL.

V is TRBV18 and J is TRBJ1-5, with TRBD1 matching over 9 bases. The CDR3 length is 20 residues. Germline CDR1 reads KGHSH; CDR2 reads LQKENI. V trimming: 5 bases; J trimming: 0 bases; junction bases outside the gene matches: 17. The CDR3 nucleotides are TGTGCCAGCTCATCCCAATTTAGTACAGGGGGCCACCATAGCAATCAGCCCCAGCATTTT. This sequence encodes CASSSQFSTGGHHSNQPQHF.

This clone appeared once. The rearrangement joins TRBV7-8 to TRBJ2-7, with D maybe TRBD1 (5 bases). Germline values: CDR1 SGHVS, CDR2 FQNEAQ. The CDR3 totals 14 residues. V was clipped by 1 base and J by 2 bases, with 9 bases between them. CDR3 amino acids: CASSLGQYPYEQYF. The CDR3 coding sequence is TGTGCCAGCAGCTTAGGACAGTATCCCTACGAGCAGTACTTC.

The chain combines TRBV9 with TRBJ2-5, with a possible D match to TRBD2 (5 bases). The J call may be wrong; the DNA end is better matched by TRBJ2-7. CDR1 and CDR2 from the germline V gene are SGDLS and YYNGEE. The CDR3 has 15 residues. CDR3 sequence (DNA): TGTGCCAGCAGCGTAGACGGGATTGGTCGGTTCGAGCAGTACTTC. Protein: CASSVDGIGRFEQYF.

The gene calls are TRBV5-6 and TRBJ2-3, with D tentatively TRBD1 (5 bases). Germline V lookup: CDR1 SGHDT, CDR2 YYEEEE. This CDR3 region has 15 residues. Trimming took 0 bases from V and 6 from J, leaving 14 bases between them. As DNA, the CDR3 is TGTGCCAGCAGCTTGGTGAGCCTCAGGGTGGATACGCAGTATTTT. This translates into CASSLVSLRVDTQYF.

The chain employs TRBV9 and TRBJ1-1, with D hard to call. V gave up 0 bases and J gave up 3 bases, with 6 bases separating them. The CDR3 is 13 amino acids. CDR1 is SGDLS and CDR2 is YYNGEE in the germline V gene. CDR3 bases: TGTGCCAGCAGCGTAGCCCTTCACACTGAAGCTTTCTTT. This encodes CASSVALHTEAFF. The full variable domain, with the rest looked up from reference TRBV9 and TRBJ1-1, is DSGVTQTPKHLITATGQRVTLRCSPRSGDLSVYWYQQSLDQGLQFLIQYYNGEERAKGNILERFSAQQFPDLHSELNLSSLELGDSALYFCASSVALHTEAFFGQGTRLTVV.

This chain connects TRBV28 to TRBJ1-1; no clear D. The CDR3 is 13 amino acids. The germline CDR1 and CDR2 sequences are MDHEN and SYDVKM. The V gene lost 5 bases and the J gene lost 10 bases, with 17 bases spanning the gap. In nucleotides, the CDR3 is TGTGCCAGCAGTACCCAAAGTCCTGGGAGAGCTTTCTTT. It encodes CASSTQSPGRAFF.

J is TRBJ1-5 and V is TRBV6-6; weak D call: TRBD1 (5 bases). V gave up 3 bases and J gave up 9 bases, with 12 bases separating them. This CDR3 spans 13 amino acids. The V gene's germline CDR1 is MNHNY and CDR2 SVGAGI (reference sequence). The chain's CDR3 is CASSYRAGPPQHF. The CDR3 DNA sequence: TGTGCCAGCAGTTATAGGGCAGGGCCGCCCCAGCATTTT.

The V call is TRBV6-5, the J call TRBJ1-2, with D possibly TRBD1 on 6 matching bases. Germline V lookup: CDR1 MNHEY, CDR2 SVGAGI. The V end was cut by 6 bases, the J end by 4 bases, with 18 bases between. The CDR3 runs 15 residues. CDR3 loop: CASSLGTSNTYGYTF. The DNA for the CDR3 is TGTGCCAGCAGCCTAGGGACAAGTAATACCTATGGCTACACCTTC.

This clone has just one count. The CDR3 sequence is CASSARGVSYEQYF. For the CDR3, the DNA is TGCGCCAGCAGTGCTCGGGGGGTTTCCTACGAGCAGTACTTC. The V call is TRBV5-1, the J call TRBJ2-7; TRBD2 matches at 7 bases. The CDR3 length is 14 residues. J gave up 1 base and V 5 bases, and 6 bases lay outside the gene matches. Looked up from germline, CDR1 is SGHRS and CDR2 is YFSETQ.

The chain is built from TRBV19 and TRBJ2-7; possibly TRBD1 for D (7 bases). Germline CDR1 reads LNHDA; CDR2 reads SQIVND (reference sequence). There are 12 residues in the CDR3. The V end was cut by 6 bases, the J end by 5 bases, with 11 bases between. The CDR3 spells CASSQGGDEQYF. As DNA, the CDR3 is TGTGCCAGTAGCCAGGGGGGCGACGAGCAGTACTTC.

This chain connects TRBV27 to TRBJ2-5; TRBD2 might be the D (6 bases). There are 14 residues in the CDR3. Germline-derived CDR1 and CDR2 are MNHEY and SMNVEV (reference sequence). With 4 bases removed from V and 3 bases from J, the gap between germline ends came to 12 bases. The CDR3 nucleotides read TGTGCCAGCAGTTACGGGGGTCGTGAAGAGACCCAGTACTTC. This gives the protein CASSYGGREETQYF.

The V gene is TRBV5-6, the J gene TRBJ2-7, with TRBD2 matching 8 bases. Unmatched junction bases numbered 10, after V lost 3 bases and J lost 2 bases. CDR3 size: 16 residues. The germline CDR1 and CDR2 sequences are SGHDT and YYEEEE. The CDR3: CASSWGVNSGAYEQYF. As DNA, the CDR3 is TGTGCCAGCAGCTGGGGGGTGAATAGCGGGGCCTACGAGCAGTACTTC.